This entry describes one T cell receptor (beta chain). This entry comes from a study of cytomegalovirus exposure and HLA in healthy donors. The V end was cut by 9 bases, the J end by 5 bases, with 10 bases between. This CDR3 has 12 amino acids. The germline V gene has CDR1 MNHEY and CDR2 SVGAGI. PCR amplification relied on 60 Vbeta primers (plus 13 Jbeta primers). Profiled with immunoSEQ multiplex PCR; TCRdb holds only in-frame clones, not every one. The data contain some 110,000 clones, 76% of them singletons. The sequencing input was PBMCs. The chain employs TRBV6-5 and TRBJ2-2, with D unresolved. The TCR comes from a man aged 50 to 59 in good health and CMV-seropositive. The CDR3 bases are TGTGCCAGTCAGAAGAGGACCGGGGAGCTGTTTTTT. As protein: CASQKRTGELFF.